This T cell receptor beta chain was captured by sequencing in a study of T cells in Graves' hyperthyroidism and ophthalmopathy. The CDR3 is 12 amino acids. Trimming took 2 bases from V and 7 from J, leaving 11 bases between them. Germline values: CDR1 GTSNPN, CDR2 SVGIG (reference sequence). RNA transcripts yielded amplified TCR beta CDR3 regions. The study used the HTBI primer set for a first-round RT-PCR of the TCR CDR3. Using its own MiXCR run on the multiplex PCR reads, TCRdb lists one record per CDR3 protein. Seen here are 250,000 to 300,000 distinct CDR3 sequences, roughly 15% observed once, and the top ten hold roughly 8.2%.

The chain has TRBV30 and TRBJ1-2; D is uncertain. This clonotype originated in a woman in her thirties or forties with Graves' hyperthyroidism. Sequenced: blood. The CDR3 nucleotides are TGTGCCTGGAGTTCGGGGAACCGTGGCTACACCTTC. Protein product: CAWSSGNRGYTF.